A selection of T cell receptor beta chains follows, all from one sample in a study of blood T cell repertoires in COVID-19. Some clones are missing from TCRdb's copy, which holds only in-frame ones; the method was immunoSEQ multiplex PCR. The sample has under 250,000 clones, under 90% seen once; the top ten hold 2% to 3%. Sequencing used peripheral blood. The receptor source for this set is a woman aged 40 to 50 with active or convalescent COVID-19. The CDR3 runs from the conserved cysteine through the conserved F or W. A D gene is named only where the DNA matches it firmly. Some rows mark clone size as missing; the rest say once, few, many or name a class of expanded clone.

14	NA	TRBV9	NA	TRBJ1-3	CASSVRVERVSIYF	TGTGCCAGCAGCGTTCGCGTTGAGAGGGTTTCCATATATTTT
13	NA	TRBV5-5	few	TRBJ2-7	CASSTDILGEQYF	TGTGCCAGCAGCACGGACATTTTGGGGGAGCAGTACTTC
15	NA	TRBV6-6	NA	TRBJ1-2	CASSYGEALFYGYTF	TGTGCCAGCAGTTACGGGGAGGCGCTTTTCTATGGCTACACCTTC
13	NA	TRBV27	NA	TRBJ1-1	CASSGAGNTEAFF	TGTGCCAGCAGTGGGGCAGGGAACACTGAAGCTTTCTTT
17	TRBD1	TRBV4-3	NA	TRBJ2-7	CASSQEIRDRVTYEQYF	TGCGCCAGCAGCCAAGAAATCCGGGACAGGGTTACCTACGAGCAGTACTTC
13	NA	TRBV5-1	NA	TRBJ2-7	CASSSGGSYEQYF	TGCGCCAGCAGCTCAGGGGGGTCCTACGAGCAGTACTTC
16	TRBD1	TRBV24-1	NA	TRBJ1-5	CATSDRQGVSNQPQHF	TGTGCCACCAGTGACCGACAGGGCGTTAGCAATCAGCCCCAGCATTTT
15	TRBD2	TRBV14	NA	TRBJ2-1	CASSQGLARNNEQFF	TGTGCCAGCAGCCAAGGACTAGCGCGGAACAATGAGCAGTTCTTC
12	NA	TRBV24-1	NA	TRBJ2-3	CATSEGVSAQYF	TGTGCCACCAGTGAAGGAGTCTCTGCGCAGTATTTT
15	NA	TRBV28	few	TRBJ1-2	CASSLAAGAPYGYTF	TGTGCCAGCAGTTTAGCGGCAGGGGCCCCCTATGGCTACACCTTC
13	TRBD1	TRBV28	NA	TRBJ1-2	CASSVTGRLGYTF	TGTGCCAGCAGTGTGACAGGGCGGTTGGGCTACACCTTC
13	NA	TRBV30	few	TRBJ1-5	CAWSARFNQPQHF	TGTGCCTGGAGTGCGAGGTTCAATCAGCCCCAGCATTTT
18	TRBD1	TRBV15	NA	TRBJ1-2	CATSRDSGTGAGDYGYTF	TGTGCCACCAGCAGAGACTCCGGGACAGGGGCAGGGGACTATGGCTACACCTTC
14	TRBD1	TRBV28	NA	TRBJ1-5	CASRQTGGGQPQHF	TGTGCCAGCAGACAAACAGGGGGCGGCCAGCCCCAGCATTTT
16	TRBD2	TRBV7-9	NA	TRBJ2-1	CASCCGGGGHSNEQFF	TGTGCCAGCTGTTGCGGGGGCGGGGGGCACAGCAATGAGCAGTTCTTC
13	TRBD1	TRBV30	NA	TRBJ1-1	CAFDRARNTEAFF	TGTGCCTTCGACAGGGCACGGAACACTGAAGCTTTCTTT
15	TRBD1	TRBV9	once	TRBJ2-5	CASSTRQGLGETQYF	TGTGCCAGCAGCACTAGACAGGGCTTAGGGGAGACCCAGTACTTC